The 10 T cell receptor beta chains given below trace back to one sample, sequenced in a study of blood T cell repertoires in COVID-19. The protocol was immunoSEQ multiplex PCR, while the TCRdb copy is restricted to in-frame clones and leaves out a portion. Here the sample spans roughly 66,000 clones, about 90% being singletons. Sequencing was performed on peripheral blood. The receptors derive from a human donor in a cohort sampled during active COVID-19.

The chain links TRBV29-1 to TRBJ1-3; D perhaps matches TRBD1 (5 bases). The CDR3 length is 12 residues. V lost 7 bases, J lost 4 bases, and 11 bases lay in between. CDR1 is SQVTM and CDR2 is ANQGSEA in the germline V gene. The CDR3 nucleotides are TGCAGCGGTGCGGGGGTCGGAAACACCATATATTTT. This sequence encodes CSGAGVGNTIYF.

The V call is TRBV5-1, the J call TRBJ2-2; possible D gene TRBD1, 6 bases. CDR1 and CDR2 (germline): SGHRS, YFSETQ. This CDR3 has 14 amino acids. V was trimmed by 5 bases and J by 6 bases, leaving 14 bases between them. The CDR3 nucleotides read TGCGCCAGCAGGAGTGGGGGCCGAGCCGGGGAGCTGTTTTTT. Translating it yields CASRSGGRAGELFF.

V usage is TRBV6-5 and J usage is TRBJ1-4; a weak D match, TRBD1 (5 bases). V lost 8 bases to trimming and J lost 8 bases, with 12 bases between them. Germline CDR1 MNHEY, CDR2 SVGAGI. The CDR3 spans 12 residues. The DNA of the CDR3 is TGTGCCAGCTTTGGGGGGGGAGAAAAACTGTTTTTT. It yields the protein CASFGGGEKLFF.

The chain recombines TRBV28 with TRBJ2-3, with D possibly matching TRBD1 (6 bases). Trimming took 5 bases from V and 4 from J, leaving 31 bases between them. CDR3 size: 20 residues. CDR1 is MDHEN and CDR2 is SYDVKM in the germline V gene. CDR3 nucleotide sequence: TGTGCCAGCAGTATCCTGATAGGGGGAGAAGACCTCTTTGTCGCAGATACGCAGTATTTT. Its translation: CASSILIGGEDLFVADTQYF.

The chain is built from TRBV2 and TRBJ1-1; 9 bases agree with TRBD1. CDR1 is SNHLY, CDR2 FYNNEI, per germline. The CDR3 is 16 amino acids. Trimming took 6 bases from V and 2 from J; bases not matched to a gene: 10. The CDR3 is CASSHARTGGNTEAFF. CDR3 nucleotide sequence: TGTGCCAGCAGCCACGCTCGTACAGGGGGCAACACTGAAGCTTTCTTT.

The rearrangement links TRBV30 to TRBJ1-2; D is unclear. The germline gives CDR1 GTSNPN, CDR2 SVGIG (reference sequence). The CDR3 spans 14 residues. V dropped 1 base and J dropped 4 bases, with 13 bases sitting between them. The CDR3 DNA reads TGTGCCTGGAGTGCCTTTGTGGGAGGCTATGGCTACACCTTC. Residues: CAWSAFVGGYGYTF.

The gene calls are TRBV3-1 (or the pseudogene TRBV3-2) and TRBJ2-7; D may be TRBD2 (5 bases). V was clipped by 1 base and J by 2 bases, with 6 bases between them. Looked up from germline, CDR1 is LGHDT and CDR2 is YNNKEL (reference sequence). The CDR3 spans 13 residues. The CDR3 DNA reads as TGTGCCAGCAGCCAAGTTAGCGCCTACGAGCAGTACTTC. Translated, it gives CASSQVSAYEQYF.

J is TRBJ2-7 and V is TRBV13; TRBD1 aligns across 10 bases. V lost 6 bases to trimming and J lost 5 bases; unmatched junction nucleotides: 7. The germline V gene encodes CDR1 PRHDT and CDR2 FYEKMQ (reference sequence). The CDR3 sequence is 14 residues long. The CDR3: CASSRDRGRNEQYF. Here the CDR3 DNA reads TGTGCCAGCAGTCGAGACAGGGGGCGAAACGAGCAGTACTTC. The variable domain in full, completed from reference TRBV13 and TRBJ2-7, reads AAGVIQSPRHLIKEKRETATLKCYPIPRHDTVYWYQQGPGQDPQFLISFYEKMQSDKGSIPDRFSAQQFSDYHSELNMSSLELGDSALYFCASSRDRGRNEQYFGPGTRLTVT.

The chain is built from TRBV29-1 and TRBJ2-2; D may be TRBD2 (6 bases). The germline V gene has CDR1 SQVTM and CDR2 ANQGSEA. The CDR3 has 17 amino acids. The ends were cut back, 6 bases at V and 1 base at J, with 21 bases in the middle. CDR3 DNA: TGCAGCGTCCGCGGCGGCGGGGCCCGGGAGAACACCGGGGAGCTGTTTTTT. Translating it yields CSVRGGGARENTGELFF.

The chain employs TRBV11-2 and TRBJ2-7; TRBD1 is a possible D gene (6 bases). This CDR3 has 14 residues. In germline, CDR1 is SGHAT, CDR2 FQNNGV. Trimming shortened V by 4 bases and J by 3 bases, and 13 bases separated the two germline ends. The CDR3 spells CASSSPGQDYEQYF. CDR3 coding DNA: TGTGCCAGCAGCTCACCGGGACAAGACTACGAGCAGTACTTC.